One sample yielded the 22 T cell receptor beta chains listed below, sequenced in a study of Ad26.COV2.S vaccination and SARS-CoV-2 variants. The treatment here: around 19 received Ad26.COV2.S at low or high dose, single or two shots; 5 received placebo; per-sample allocation not given. Following the first vaccine or placebo injection, samples were taken on day 63. Measured with immunoSEQ multiplex PCR; TCRdb has only the in-frame clones, and not every one. The sample includes roughly 300,000 clones, around nine tenths seen only once; the top ten take around 5%. The input for sequencing was peripheral blood, taken in a trial of Ad26.COV2.S vaccine versus placebo. The receptors were gathered from a person aged 18-65 years who received the Ad26.COV2.S COVID-19 vaccine or a placebo.

V and J are TRBV6-5 and TRBJ2-2, with a weak D call TRBD1 (5 bases). Looked up from germline, CDR1 is MNHEY and CDR2 is SVGAGI. Deletions cut 2 bases from V and 8 bases from J, with 6 bases between. The CDR3 consists of 12 residues. The CDR3: CASSYGAGELFF. The CDR3 bases are TGTGCCAGCAGTTACGGGGCTGGGGAGCTGTTTTTT.

J is TRBJ1-2 and V is TRBV5-1; no firm D call. This CDR3 spans 16 amino acids. The V end lost 0 bases, the J end lost 4 bases, and 16 bases lay between the germline ends. Germline CDR1 reads SGHRS; CDR2 reads YFSETQ. CDR3 residues: CASSLDIYKDSYGYTF. Written as DNA, the CDR3 is TGCGCCAGCAGCTTGGATATATACAAAGATAGCTATGGCTACACCTTC.

V is TRBV9 and J is TRBJ2-3; weak D call: TRBD2 (6 bases). This CDR3 is built from 12 residues. Trimming removed 7 bases at V and 5 bases at J, with 11 bases between. Germline V gene lookup returns CDR1 SGDLS and CDR2 YYNGEE. In nucleotides, the CDR3 is TGTGCCAGCGGCCACGGGGGAGATACGCAGTATTTT. This sequence encodes CASGHGGDTQYF.

V is TRBV3-1 (or the pseudogene TRBV3-2) and J is TRBJ2-1, with 12 bases fitting TRBD2. There are 18 residues in the CDR3. Germline V gene data show CDR1 as LGHDT and CDR2 as YNNKEL (reference sequence). Unmatched junction bases numbered 5, after V lost 0 bases and J lost 2 bases. The CDR3: CASSQDGLAGKTYNEQFF. The CDR3 DNA is TGTGCCAGCAGCCAAGATGGACTAGCGGGAAAGACCTACAATGAGCAGTTCTTC.

The gene calls are TRBV28 and TRBJ2-3, with TRBD1 identical over 9 bases. From germline, CDR1 is MDHEN and CDR2 SYDVKM. The V segment lost 5 bases and the J segment 2 bases; nucleotides outside the gene matches: 8. The CDR3 is 16 residues long. DNA for the CDR3: TGTGCCAGCAGTCCCCGGGACAGGGTAGTCACAGATACGCAGTATTTT. Encoded protein: CASSPRDRVVTDTQYF. The full variable domain, rest sourced from reference TRBV28 and TRBJ2-3, is DVKVTQSSRYLVKRTGEKVFLECVQDMDHENMFWYRQDPGLGLRLIYFSYDVKMKEKGDIPEGYSVSREKKERFSLILESASTNQTSMYLCASSPRDRVVTDTQYFGPGTRLTVL.

The CDR3 spells CASTWGDSNQPQHF. DNA of the CDR3: TGTGCCAGCACCTGGGGGGACAGCAATCAGCCCCAGCATTTT. The J gene is TRBJ1-5, the V gene TRBV18, with D possibly being TRBD1 (5 bases). This CDR3 contains 14 residues. Germline V gene data show CDR1 as KGHSH and CDR2 as LQKENI. Trimming took 8 bases from V and 1 from J, leaving 12 bases between them.

This chain uses TRBV28 with TRBJ2-7; tentative D call: TRBD1 (5 bases). CDR1 is MDHEN and CDR2 is SYDVKM in the germline V gene. The ends were cut back, 3 bases at V and 5 bases at J, with 14 bases in the middle. This CDR3 has 14 amino acids. The CDR3 DNA follows: TGTGCCAGCAGTTTGACCGGCAGGGTACACGAGCAGTACTTC. It encodes CASSLTGRVHEQYF.

The chain employs TRBV7-2 and TRBJ2-7; perhaps TRBD2 as D (5 bases). There are 13 residues in the CDR3. V dropped 3 bases and J dropped 3 bases, with 9 bases sitting between them. The germline gives CDR1 SGHTA, CDR2 FQGNSA. CDR3 protein: CASSFGGVYEQYF. CDR3 DNA: TGTGCCAGCAGCTTTGGAGGAGTCTACGAGCAGTACTTC.

This chain uses TRBV28 with TRBJ1-5; no clear D. The CDR3 is 12 residues long. Germline V lookup: CDR1 MDHEN, CDR2 SYDVKM. Trimming took 4 bases from V and 5 from J, leaving 6 bases between them. The CDR3 is CASSSLYQPQHF. CDR3 DNA: TGTGCCAGCAGTTCTCTATATCAGCCCCAGCATTTT.

This clone was detected ten times or more. The chain recombines TRBV6-4 with TRBJ2-7, with D unresolved. Trimming took off 0 bases at V and 7 bases at J, with 13 bases between the two ends. This CDR3 comprises 14 residues. Germline CDR1 MRHNA, CDR2 SNTAGT. The CDR3 sequence: CASSDSPEIGEQYF. The CDR3 DNA sequence: TGTGCCAGCAGTGACTCCCCGGAGATCGGGGAGCAGTACTTC.

CDR3 region: CASRPDYSYNEQFF. The DNA of the CDR3 is TGTGCCAGCAGGCCAGACTACTCCTACAATGAGCAGTTCTTC. The chain has TRBV3-1 (or the pseudogene TRBV3-2) and TRBJ2-1; the D gene is possibly TRBD2 (5 bases). Per germline, CDR1 LGHDT and CDR2 YNNKEL (reference sequence). The CDR3 sequence is 14 residues long. The germline V and J ends were trimmed by 6 bases and 0 bases, with 9 bases remaining between them.

The chain uses TRBV19 and TRBJ2-7; D not resolved. The V end was cut by 3 bases, the J end by 1 base, with 13 bases between. From germline, CDR1 is LNHDA and CDR2 SQIVND (reference sequence). CDR3 length: 15 amino acids. DNA for the CDR3: TGTGCCAGTAGTATGGTCTACCAAGGGTCCTACGAGCAGTACTTC. It translates to CASSMVYQGSYEQYF.

This clone was detected ten times or more. Other nucleotide sequences in the sample specify the same CDR3. The V gene is TRBV12-3 or TRBV12-4, the J gene TRBJ1-1; D perhaps matches TRBD1 (5 bases). V lost 3 bases and J lost 1, with 6 bases in between. This CDR3 comprises 13 residues. The CDR3 protein is CASSLGPNTEAFF. The CDR3 coding sequence is TGTGCCAGCAGTTTGGGACCGAACACTGAAGCTTTCTTT.

CDR3 DNA sequence: TGTGCCAGCAGTCAACAGGGGGCAAATTCACCCCTCCACTTT. Protein sequence: CASSQQGANSPLHF. The chain combines TRBV6-5 with TRBJ1-6; TRBD1 matches at 9 bases. The V segment lost 5 bases and the J segment 7 bases; nucleotides outside the gene matches: 3. Germline V gene lookup returns CDR1 MNHEY and CDR2 SVGAGI. The CDR3 spans 14 residues.

The genes are TRBV5-6 and TRBJ1-2; D remains unclear. CDR1 and CDR2 (germline): SGHDT, YYEEEE. There are 14 residues in the CDR3. V was shortened by 6 bases and J by 2 bases, with 14 bases between the two germline ends. In nucleotides, the CDR3 is TGTGCCAGCATCACTGCTGGACTAAACTATGGCTACACCTTC. Its translation is CASITAGLNYGYTF.

The J gene is TRBJ2-7, the V gene TRBV28; 8 bases map to TRBD1. Trimming cost V 5 bases and J 0 bases; bases outside gene matches: 6. The CDR3 sequence is 15 residues long. Germline lookup yields CDR1 MDHEN and CDR2 SYDVKM. The CDR3 here is CASSPGDRSSYEQYF. CDR3 in DNA: TGTGCCAGCAGTCCCGGGGACAGGAGCTCCTACGAGCAGTACTTC.

The chain is built from TRBV14 and TRBJ2-1; 8 bases are shared with TRBD2. Germline loops: CDR1 SGHDN, CDR2 FVKESK. The CDR3 is made up of 17 amino acids. After removal of 0 bases from V and 2 bases from J, the junction contained 6 bases not matched to a gene. DNA of the CDR3: TGTGCCAGCAGCCAAGAAGTGGCGGGAGGACCCTACAATGAGCAGTTCTTC. It yields the protein CASSQEVAGGPYNEQFF.

The chain couples TRBV5-6 to TRBJ2-3, with a possible D match to TRBD2 (6 bases). V lost 0 bases and J 6 bases, leaving 17 bases between the germline ends. The CDR3 runs 16 residues. CDR1 and CDR2 (germline): SGHDT, YYEEEE. CDR3 residues: CASSLELGGGQDTQYF. The DNA for the CDR3 is TGTGCCAGCAGCTTGGAACTAGGCGGAGGGCAGGATACGCAGTATTTT.

This clone was recorded only once. V and J are TRBV29-1 and TRBJ2-2; D is undetermined. The CDR3 runs to 16 residues. V was shortened by 1 base and J by 5 bases, with 17 bases between the two germline ends. Germline V lookup: CDR1 SQVTM, CDR2 ANQGSEA. The CDR3 DNA reads TGCAGCGTTGAAGGGACCGCGGACGGCAGAACCGGGGAGCTGTTTTTT. Protein: CSVEGTADGRTGELFF.

This clone has just one count. The chain is built from TRBV7-8 and TRBJ1-1; no reliable D call. Trimming shortened V by 5 bases and J by 3 bases, and 10 bases separated the two germline ends. Germline assignment: CDR1 SGHVS and CDR2 FQNEAQ. The CDR3 extends over 13 amino acids. For the CDR3, the DNA is TGTGCCAGCAGCCTAACGGGGTACACTGAAGCTTTCTTT. It codes for CASSLTGYTEAFF.

The count of this clone is one. The chain combines TRBV20-1 with TRBJ1-1, with D possibly being TRBD1 (6 bases). The CDR3 is 15 residues long. Germline CDR1 is DFQATT and CDR2 is SNEGSKA (reference sequence). Trimming left V 6 bases short and J 2 bases short, with 19 bases between. The DNA of the CDR3 is TGCAGTGCCAGTGGACTGGGACACCCTAACACTGAAGCTTTCTTT. Translated, it gives CSASGLGHPNTEAFF.

This clone appeared a single time. The chain employs TRBV21-1 and TRBJ1-5. TRBV21-1 is given as a pseudogene. The CDR3 runs to 17 residues. The CDR3 DNA is TGTGCCAGCATCTTTAGGGAGGGGCGAACTGGGAATCAGCCCCAGCATTTT. Protein: CASIFREGRTGNQPQHF.